These 9 T cell receptor beta chains share one sample of origin, sequenced in a study of identical twins. TCRdb reanalysed the 5' RACE reads using MiXCR and keeps one entry per CDR3 protein. Of 200,000 to 250,000 distinct CDR3 sequences detected, over 9.5% appear once; the ten largest clones hold less than 12%. Material for sequencing was memory T cells sorted from blood. These receptors all stem from a man aged 45-65 years in good health.

J is TRBJ1-1 and V is TRBV4-3; weak D call: TRBD1 (5 bases). Germline V gives CDR1 LGHNA, CDR2 YSLEER. The CDR3 spans 17 residues. V lost 0 bases and J 0 bases, leaving 14 bases between the germline ends. CDR3 loop: CASSQEWGTVMNTEAFF. CDR3 DNA: TGCGCCAGCAGCCAAGAGTGGGGGACGGTAATGAACACTGAAGCTTTCTTT.

This clonotype was seen ten or more times. The rearrangement links TRBV14 to TRBJ2-7; TRBD1 aligns across 9 bases. Losses at the gene ends were 4 bases for V and 3 bases for J; bases not matched to a gene: 13. This CDR3 comprises 17 residues. Germline lookup yields CDR1 SGHDN and CDR2 FVKESK. The CDR3 DNA reads TGTGCCAGCAGCCCGACGCCTTCCTGGGACAGGGACTACGAGCAGTACTTC. Its translation: CASSPTPSWDRDYEQYF.

This sequence joins TRBV4-3 and TRBJ2-5; 7 positions match TRBD2. J lost 3 bases, V lost 0 bases, and 4 bases had no gene match. The CDR3 consists of 15 residues. The germline V gene encodes CDR1 LGHNA and CDR2 YSLEER. CDR3 DNA: TGCGCCAGCAGCCAAGATCCAGGACTAGAAGAGACCCAGTACTTC. Translation gives CASSQDPGLEETQYF.

In this sample, this clonotype turned up many times. The CDR3 spells CASTPGTGDTGELFF. As DNA, the CDR3 is TGCGCCAGCACACCAGGGACAGGCGACACCGGGGAGCTGTTTTTT. V usage is TRBV5-1 and J usage is TRBJ2-2; 8 bases line up with TRBD1. This CDR3 contains 15 residues. V lost 6 bases and J lost 3; bases outside the gene matches: 7. Germline CDR1 SGHRS, CDR2 YFSETQ.

The rearrangement joins TRBV12-3 or TRBV12-4 to TRBJ1-6; D remains unclear. The CDR3 length is 13 residues. V dropped 0 bases and J dropped 8 bases, with 5 bases sitting between them. CDR3 loop: CASSLAKDSPLHF. The DNA for the CDR3 is TGTGCCAGCAGTTTAGCGAAGGATTCACCCCTCCACTTT.

V is TRBV19 and J is TRBJ2-2; 7 positions agree with TRBD1. The germline V gene encodes CDR1 LNHDA and CDR2 SQIVND (reference sequence). The CDR3 runs to 14 residues. V lost 7 bases to trimming and J lost 7 bases; unmatched junction nucleotides: 9. The CDR3 nucleotides are TGTGCCAGTACCCAGACAGGGACGAACGGGGAGCTGTTTTTT. Amino acids: CASTQTGTNGELFF.

This clonotype was counted between two and nine times. The rearrangement uses TRBV4-2 and TRBJ1-1, with D maybe TRBD1 (6 bases). Trimming took off 6 bases at V and 5 bases at J, with 16 bases between the two ends. From germline, CDR1 is LGHNA and CDR2 YNFKEQ. The CDR3 has 14 amino acids. The CDR3 sequence: CASRGGGGGTEAFF. CDR3 nucleotides: TGTGCCAGCAGGGGCGGGGGAGGGGGAACTGAAGCTTTCTTT.

In its sample, this clonotype was seen many times. The chain employs TRBV7-8 and TRBJ2-1, with D unclear. The V gene lost 8 bases and the J gene lost 4 bases, with 15 bases spanning the gap. Germline CDR1 reads SGHVS; CDR2 reads FQNEAQ. The CDR3 sequence is 14 residues long. This CDR3 is CASGKHNPYNEQFF. For the CDR3, the DNA is TGTGCCAGCGGGAAGCACAATCCTTACAATGAGCAGTTCTTC.

The sample holds many counts of this clonotype. The chain combines TRBV7-2 with TRBJ2-2; no clear D. This CDR3 has 14 residues. V was cut by 7 bases and J by 2 bases, with 11 bases left in between. Germline V gives CDR1 SGHTA, CDR2 FQGNSA. The CDR3 DNA is TGTGCCAGCACTCGGCCAGTCAACACCGGGGAGCTGTTTTTT. It is translated as CASTRPVNTGELFF. The variable domain in full, with the rest retrieved from reference TRBV7-2 and TRBJ2-2, is GAGVSQSPSNKVTEKGKDVELRCDPISGHTALYWYRQSLGQGLEFLIYFQGNSAPDKSGLPSDRFSAERTGGSVSTLTIQRTQQEDSAVYLCASTRPVNTGELFFGEGSRLTVL.